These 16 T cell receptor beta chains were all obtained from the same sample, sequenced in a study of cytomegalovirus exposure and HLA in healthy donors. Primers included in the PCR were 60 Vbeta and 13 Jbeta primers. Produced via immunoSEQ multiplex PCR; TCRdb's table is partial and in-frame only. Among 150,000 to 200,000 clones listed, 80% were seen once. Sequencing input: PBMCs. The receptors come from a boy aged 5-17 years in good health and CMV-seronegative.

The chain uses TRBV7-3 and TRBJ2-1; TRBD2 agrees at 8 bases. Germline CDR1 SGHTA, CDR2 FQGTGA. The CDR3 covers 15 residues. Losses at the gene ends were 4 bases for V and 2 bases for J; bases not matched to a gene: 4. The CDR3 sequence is CASSSRLAPYNEQFF. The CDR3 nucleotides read TGTGCCAGCAGCTCTCGACTAGCGCCCTACAATGAGCAGTTCTTC.

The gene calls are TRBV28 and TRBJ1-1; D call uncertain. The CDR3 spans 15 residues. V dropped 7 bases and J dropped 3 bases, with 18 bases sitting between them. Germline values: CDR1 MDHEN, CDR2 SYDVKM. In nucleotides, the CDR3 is TGTGCCAGCACCGACCCCCGGGGATTGGACACTGAAGCTTTCTTT. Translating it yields CASTDPRGLDTEAFF.

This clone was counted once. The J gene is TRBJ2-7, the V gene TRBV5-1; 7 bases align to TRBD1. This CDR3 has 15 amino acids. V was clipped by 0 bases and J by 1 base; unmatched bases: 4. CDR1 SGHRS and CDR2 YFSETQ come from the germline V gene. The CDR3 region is CASSLDQGVSYEQYF. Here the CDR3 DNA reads TGCGCCAGCAGCTTGGATCAGGGGGTTTCCTACGAGCAGTACTTC.

DNA for the CDR3: TGTGCCAGCACCCCCGGGCTGGGGGGGAGAGGCTATGGCTACACCTTC. It is translated as CASTPGLGGRGYGYTF. The chain is built from TRBV2 and TRBJ1-2, with TRBD1 as a possible D gene (5 bases). The CDR3 totals 16 residues. Trimming stripped 7 bases from V and 4 bases from J, with 22 bases between. Germline lookup yields CDR1 SNHLY and CDR2 FYNNEI.

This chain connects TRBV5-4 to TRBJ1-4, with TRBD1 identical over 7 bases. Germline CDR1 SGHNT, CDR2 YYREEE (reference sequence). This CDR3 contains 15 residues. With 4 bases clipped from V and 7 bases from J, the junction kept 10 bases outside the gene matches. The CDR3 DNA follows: TGTGCCAGCAGCCAACAACAGGGGAAAGGTGAAAAACTGTTTTTT. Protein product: CASSQQQGKGEKLFF.

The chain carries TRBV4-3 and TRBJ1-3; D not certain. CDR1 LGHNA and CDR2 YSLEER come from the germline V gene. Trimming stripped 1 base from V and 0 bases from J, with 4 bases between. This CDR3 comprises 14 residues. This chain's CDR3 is CASSQGSSGNTIYF. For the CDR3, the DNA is TGCGCCAGCAGCCAAGGTAGCTCTGGAAACACCATATATTTT.

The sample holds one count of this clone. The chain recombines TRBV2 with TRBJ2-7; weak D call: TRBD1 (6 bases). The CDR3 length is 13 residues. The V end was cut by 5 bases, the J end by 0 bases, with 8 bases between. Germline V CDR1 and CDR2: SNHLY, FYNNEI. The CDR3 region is CASSRTVSYEQYF. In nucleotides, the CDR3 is TGTGCCAGCAGTAGGACAGTCTCCTACGAGCAGTACTTC.

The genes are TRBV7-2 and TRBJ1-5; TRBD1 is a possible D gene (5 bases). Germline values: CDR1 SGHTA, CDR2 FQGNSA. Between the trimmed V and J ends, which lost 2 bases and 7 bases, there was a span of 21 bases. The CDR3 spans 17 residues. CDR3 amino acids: CASSLIPAAVQGQPQHF. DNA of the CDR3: TGTGCCAGCAGCTTAATCCCGGCGGCAGTTCAGGGCCAGCCCCAGCATTTT.

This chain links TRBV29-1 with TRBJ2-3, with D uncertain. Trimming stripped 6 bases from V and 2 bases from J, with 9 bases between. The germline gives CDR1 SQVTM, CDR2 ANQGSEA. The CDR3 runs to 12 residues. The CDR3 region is CSVVAFTDTQYF. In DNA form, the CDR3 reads TGCAGCGTCGTGGCCTTCACAGATACGCAGTATTTT.

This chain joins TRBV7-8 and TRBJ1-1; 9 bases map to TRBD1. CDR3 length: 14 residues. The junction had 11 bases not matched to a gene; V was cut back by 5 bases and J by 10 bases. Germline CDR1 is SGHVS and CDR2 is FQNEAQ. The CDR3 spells CASSLRDRAPGAFF. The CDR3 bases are TGTGCCAGCAGCCTACGGGACAGGGCCCCTGGAGCTTTCTTT.

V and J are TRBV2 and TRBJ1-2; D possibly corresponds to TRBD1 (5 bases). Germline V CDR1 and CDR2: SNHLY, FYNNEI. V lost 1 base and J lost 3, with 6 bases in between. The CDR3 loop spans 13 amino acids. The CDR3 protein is CASSEDRYYGYTF. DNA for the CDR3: TGTGCCAGCAGTGAAGACAGGTACTATGGCTACACCTTC.

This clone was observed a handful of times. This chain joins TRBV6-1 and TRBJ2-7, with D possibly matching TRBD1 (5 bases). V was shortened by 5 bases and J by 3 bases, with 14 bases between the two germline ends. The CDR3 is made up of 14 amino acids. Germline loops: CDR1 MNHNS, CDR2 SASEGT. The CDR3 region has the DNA TGTGCCAGCAGTTATGGGCAGGGATACTACGAGCAGTACTTC. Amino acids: CASSYGQGYYEQYF.

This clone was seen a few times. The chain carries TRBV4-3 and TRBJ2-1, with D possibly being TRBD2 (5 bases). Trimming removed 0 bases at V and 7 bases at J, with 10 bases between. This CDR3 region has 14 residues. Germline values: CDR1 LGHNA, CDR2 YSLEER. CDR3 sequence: CASSQEHGGNEQFF. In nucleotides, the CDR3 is TGCGCCAGCAGCCAAGAACACGGCGGGAATGAGCAGTTCTTC.

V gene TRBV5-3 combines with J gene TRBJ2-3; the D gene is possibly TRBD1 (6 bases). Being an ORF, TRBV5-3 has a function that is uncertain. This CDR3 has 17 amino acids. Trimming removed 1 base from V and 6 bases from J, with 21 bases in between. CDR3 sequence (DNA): TGTGCCAGAAGCTTGTCAGGGAGCGACAAAGGGGGTGATACGCAGTATTTT. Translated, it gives CARSLSGSDKGGDTQYF.

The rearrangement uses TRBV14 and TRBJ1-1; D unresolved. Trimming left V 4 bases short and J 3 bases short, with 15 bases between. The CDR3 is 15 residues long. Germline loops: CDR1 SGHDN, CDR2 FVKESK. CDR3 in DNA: TGTGCCAGCAGCCCGGAGCCTAGGTGGTACACTGAAGCTTTCTTT. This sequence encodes CASSPEPRWYTEAFF.

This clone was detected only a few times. The CDR3 reads CASSLKGMRPQETQYF. CDR3 coding DNA: TGTGCCAGCAGCTTAAAGGGGATGAGGCCCCAAGAGACCCAGTACTTC. The J gene is TRBJ2-5, the V gene TRBV7-9; D is possibly TRBD1 (5 bases). V was trimmed by 2 bases and J by 1 base, leaving 14 bases between them. Per germline, CDR1 SEHNR and CDR2 FQNEAQ (reference sequence). CDR3 length equals 16 residues.